The rows below give T cell receptor beta chains drawn from one sample of a study of OX40 agonist ivuxolimab in advanced cancers. Assay used: immunoSEQ multiplex PCR; TCRdb lists only in-frame clones, some missing. The table records tens of thousands of clones, 87% of them present only once. The sample was CD4+ or CD8+ T cells sorted from blood, taken in a trial of the OX40 agonist ivuxolimab. The receptors here all came from an adult with an advanced solid tumor such as melanoma, head and neck, liver or kidney cancer. Both conserved end residues are part of each CDR3. The D gene is left open where the match is weak. Clone size is shown for a subset of rows, as once, few, many or a class of expanded clone.

>TRBV10-3|.|TRBJ1-2|TRBD1
CAITHQTRQGANYGYTF
TGTGCCATCACCCATCAAACCCGACAGGGTGCTAACTATGGCTACACCTTC
>TRBV14|.|TRBJ2-1|TRBD2
CASSQSWRGGPYNEQFF
TGTGCCAGCAGCCAATCTTGGCGGGGGGGACCCTACAATGAGCAGTTCTTC
>TRBV7-2|.|TRBJ2-1|.
CASSLRGDNEQFF
TGTGCCAGCAGCTTACGGGGTGACAATGAGCAGTTCTTC
>TRBV6-4|.|TRBJ2-2|.
CASSEGRNTGELFF
TGTGCCAGCAGTGAGGGGAGAAACACCGGGGAGCTGTTTTTT
>TRBV7-9|.|TRBJ2-5|.
CASSLFPETQYF
TGTGCCAGCAGCTTATTCCCCGAGACCCAGTACTTC
>TRBV7-9|.|TRBJ2-7|.
CASSASEGRYEQYF
TGTGCCAGCAGCGCCTCGGAGGGGCGATACGAGCAGTACTTC
>TRBV6-5|.|TRBJ1-1|.
CASTTGENTEAFF
TGTGCCAGCACCACAGGTGAGAACACTGAAGCTTTCTTT
>TRBV7-2|.|TRBJ1-2|.
CASAPGGVSDGYTF
TGTGCCAGCGCACCGGGGGGCGTCTCGGATGGCTACACCTTC
>TRBV2|.|TRBJ2-7|.
CASSEVLVHEQYF
TGTGCCAGCAGTGAAGTTCTAGTGCACGAGCAGTACTTC
>TRBV19|once|TRBJ2-3|TRBD1
CATKDRTSTDTQYF
TGTGCCACAAAGGACAGGACTAGCACAGATACGCAGTATTTT
>TRBV7-8|.|TRBJ2-1|TRBD1
CASRLPGQLYNEQFF
TGTGCCAGCAGATTACCGGGACAGCTATACAATGAGCAGTTCTTC
>TRBV11-2|.|TRBJ1-1|TRBD1
CASSSGTENTEAFF
TGTGCCAGCAGCTCCGGGACAGAAAACACTGAAGCTTTCTTT
>TRBV11-3|.|TRBJ2-2|TRBD1
CASSQGQGDSGELFF
TGTGCCAGCAGCCAGGGACAGGGAGATTCCGGGGAGCTGTTTTTT
>TRBV19|few|TRBJ1-6|.
CASRGGNILHF
TGTGCCAGTAGGGGGGGCAACATCCTCCACTTT
>TRBV5-5|.|TRBJ1-2|TRBD1
CASSLLGQGDDGYTF
TGTGCCAGCAGCTTGTTGGGACAGGGGGACGATGGCTACACCTTC
>TRBV5-6|.|TRBJ2-1|.
CASSLIKAPHNEQFF
TGTGCCAGCAGCTTGATAAAGGCCCCCCACAATGAGCAGTTCTTC
>TRBV29-1|.|TRBJ2-1|.
CSSLGDEQFF
TGCAGCTCCCTGGGCGATGAGCAGTTCTTC
>TRBV28|.|TRBJ2-7|TRBD1
CASTDGTGSYEQYF
TGTGCCAGCACGGATGGGACAGGTTCATACGAGCAGTACTTC
>TRBV30|.|TRBJ2-1|.
CAWSAIYNEQFF
TGTGCCTGGAGTGCCATTTACAATGAGCAGTTCTTC
>TRBV18|.|TRBJ1-5|.
CASSQDSNQPQHF
TGTGCCAGCTCTCAAGACAGTAATCAGCCCCAGCATTTT
>TRBV19|.|TRBJ1-1|.
CASSIVEGNTEAFF
TGTGCCAGTAGTATAGTAGAGGGGAACACTGAAGCTTTCTTT
>TRBV19|.|TRBJ1-4|TRBD1
CASRDRGNEKLFF
TGTGCCAGCCGGGACAGGGGGAATGAAAAACTGTTTTTT
>TRBV9|.|TRBJ2-2|.
CASSVITTGELFF
TGTGCCAGCAGCGTAATCACCACCGGGGAGCTGTTTTTT
>TRBV5-4|.|TRBJ2-1|.
CASSYQNSPYNEQFF
TGTGCCAGCAGCTACCAAAACAGTCCCTACAATGAGCAGTTCTTC
>TRBV7-2|.|TRBJ2-5|TRBD1
CASSRQGSETQYF
TGTGCCAGCAGCCGACAGGGATCGGAGACCCAGTACTTC
>TRBV15|.|TRBJ2-3|TRBD1
CATGIGGTGPRGTQYF
TGTGCCACCGGCATAGGGGGGACAGGCCCCCGGGGTACGCAGTATTTT
>TRBV10-1|.|TRBJ2-7|TRBD1
CASSSTGMGHEQYF
TGCGCCAGCAGTTCGACAGGGATGGGGCACGAGCAGTACTTC
>TRBV11-2|few|TRBJ2-7|.
CASSLAGGRDEQYF
TGTGCCAGCAGCTTAGCGGGGGGCCGTGACGAGCAGTACTTC
>TRBV29-1|.|TRBJ1-2|.
CSVETGGGYTF
TGCAGCGTTGAAACAGGTGGAGGCTACACCTTC
>TRBV7-2|.|TRBJ1-6|.
CASSLGTGSPLHF
TGTGCCAGCAGCTTAGGAACAGGCTCACCCCTCCACTTT
>TRBV9|.|TRBJ2-2|.
CASSVAFSNTGELFF
TGTGCCAGCAGCGTAGCATTTTCGAACACCGGGGAGCTGTTTTTT
>TRBV5-1|.|TRBJ2-7|TRBD2
CASSTGLAGKGEQYF
TGCGCCAGCAGCACGGGACTAGCGGGAAAAGGTGAGCAGTACTTC
>TRBV7-4|.|TRBJ1-6|TRBD1
CASSTTGRAPLHF
TGTGCCAGCAGCACGACAGGGAGGGCACCCCTCCACTTT
>TRBV19|.|TRBJ2-1|.
CASQGPRYNEQFF
TGTGCCAGTCAAGGGCCGCGGTACAATGAGCAGTTCTTC
>TRBV7-9|.|TRBJ2-5|.
CASSFNREETQYF
TGTGCCAGCAGCTTTAACAGAGAAGAGACCCAGTACTTC
>TRBV7-9|.|TRBJ2-7|.
CATYEQYF
TGTGCCACCTACGAGCAGTACTTC
>TRBV28|.|TRBJ1-5|.
CASSLMASNQPQHF
TGTGCCAGCAGTTTAATGGCCAGCAATCAGCCCCAGCATTTT
>TRBV6-6|.|TRBJ1-5|.
CASGRPNQPQHF
TGTGCCAGCGGACGGCCTAATCAGCCCCAGCATTTT
>TRBV21-1|.|TRBJ1-1|.
CASSTFPQGTEAFF
TGTGCCAGCAGCACCTTTCCACAGGGCACTGAAGCTTTCTTT
>TRBV7-2|.|TRBJ2-5|.
CASSRGGAKETQYF
TGTGCCAGCAGCAGGGGTGGGGCCAAAGAGACCCAGTACTTC